The 24 T cell receptor beta chains in this list originate from one sample, sequenced in a study of blood T cell repertoires in COVID-19. Data came from immunoSEQ multiplex PCR; TCRdb stores just in-frame clones and leaves some out. Of over 30,000 clones in the sample, 65% to 90% were seen once. Sequencing was done on a sample of peripheral blood. The receptor set was obtained from a woman in her sixties or seventies with active COVID-19.

The rearrangement uses TRBV11-2 and TRBJ2-1; TRBD2 is a possible D gene (6 bases). The CDR3 is 15 residues long. V was trimmed by 7 bases and J by 7 bases, leaving 20 bases between them. The germline gives CDR1 SGHAT, CDR2 FQNNGV. The CDR3 DNA is TGTGCCAGCACCTCCTCTAGCGCCGGAGGGAATGAGCAGTTCTTC. Translated, it gives CASTSSSAGGNEQFF.

The V gene is TRBV29-1, the J gene TRBJ1-3, with 8 nucleotides matching TRBD1. Losses at the gene ends were 4 bases for V and 3 bases for J; bases not matched to a gene: 8. CDR1 and CDR2 (germline): SQVTM, ANQGSEA. CDR3 length: 15 amino acids. The CDR3: CSVVTRQGYGNTIYF. In DNA form, the CDR3 reads TGCAGCGTTGTAACGAGACAGGGGTATGGAAACACCATATATTTT.

The V call is TRBV6-5, the J call TRBJ2-5; D ambiguous. This CDR3 is built from 14 residues. V was cut by 7 bases and J by 4 bases, with 16 bases left in between. Germline CDR1 MNHEY, CDR2 SVGAGI. CDR3 nucleotide sequence: TGTGCCAGCACGGAGTCGCACCTGATAGAGACCCAGTACTTC. Amino acid sequence: CASTESHLIETQYF.

The chain joins TRBV30 to TRBJ2-7; 8 positions agree with TRBD1. V lost 1 base and J lost 5; bases outside the gene matches: 7. Germline V gene lookup returns CDR1 GTSNPN and CDR2 SVGIG (reference sequence). The CDR3 runs to 14 residues. The CDR3 spells CAWSGGRGLDEQYF. The CDR3 region has the DNA TGTGCCTGGAGTGGGGGCAGGGGGCTCGACGAGCAGTACTTC.

The CDR3 DNA reads as TGTGCCAGCAGCCGGCTGGACAGCCCCCAGCATTTT. This encodes CASSRLDSPQHF. The chain employs TRBV7-9 and TRBJ1-5, with a weak D call TRBD1 (6 bases). The CDR3 covers 12 residues. CDR1 and CDR2 (germline): SEHNR, FQNEAQ (reference sequence). The V gene lost 5 bases and the J gene lost 10 bases, with 12 bases spanning the gap.

The chain carries TRBV7-3 and TRBJ1-1; maybe TRBD1 (5 bases). Trimming shortened V by 4 bases and J by 5 bases, and 17 bases separated the two germline ends. CDR1 SGHTA and CDR2 FQGTGA come from the germline V gene. The CDR3 is 15 residues long. The CDR3 bases are TGTGCCAGCAGCTCATGGGGCGGGGTATCGACTGAAGCTTTCTTT. Translation gives CASSSWGGVSTEAFF.

A single count supports this clone. The chain links TRBV19 to TRBJ2-2, with 7 bases that match TRBD1. Trimming at V came to 4 bases and at J to 2 bases, leaving 7 bases not matched to a gene. This CDR3 is 16 amino acids long. Germline CDR1 is LNHDA and CDR2 is SQIVND (reference sequence). The CDR3 is CASSTRDSPNTGELFF. The CDR3 DNA reads as TGTGCCAGTAGTACACGGGACAGCCCAAACACCGGGGAGCTGTTTTTT.

The CDR3 coding sequence is TGTGCCAGCAGAGGACAGGGTAGCTATGGCTACACCTTC. The encoded protein is CASRGQGSYGYTF. The rearrangement uses TRBV2 and TRBJ1-2; 8 bases line up with TRBD1. J was trimmed by 4 bases and V by 6 bases; bases with no gene match: 4. The CDR3 extends over 13 amino acids. Germline loops: CDR1 SNHLY, CDR2 FYNNEI.

Only one count was recorded for this clone. The J gene is TRBJ2-3, the V gene TRBV30, with TRBD2 matching 13 bases. CDR1 and CDR2 from the germline V gene are GTSNPN and SVGIG (reference sequence). V lost 3 bases, J lost 4 bases, and 4 bases stayed unmatched. The CDR3 consists of 15 residues. The CDR3: CAWSMGLAGPDTQYF. CDR3 coding DNA: TGTGCCTGGAGCATGGGACTAGCGGGACCAGATACGCAGTATTTT.

This clone has a single count. This chain connects TRBV30 to TRBJ2-5; 10 nucleotides line up with TRBD1. The germline V gene has CDR1 GTSNPN and CDR2 SVGIG (reference sequence). This CDR3 spans 15 amino acids. With V trimmed by 3 bases and J by 5 bases, 9 bases remained unmatched. For the CDR3, the DNA is TGTGCCTGGAGCGCCGATATGACAGGGGGCGAGACCCAGTACTTC. This sequence encodes CAWSADMTGGETQYF.

This clone was seen just once. The genes are TRBV2 and TRBJ1-1, with a tentative D call TRBD1 (6 bases). The V gene lost 4 bases and the J gene lost 2 bases, with 14 bases spanning the gap. The CDR3 contains 15 residues. Germline CDR1 reads SNHLY; CDR2 reads FYNNEI. Here the CDR3 reads CASSARQAANTEAFF. The CDR3, as DNA: TGTGCCAGCAGTGCTCGACAGGCTGCTAACACTGAAGCTTTCTTT.

This chain's CDR3 is CASGWAGQETQYF. CDR3 bases: TGTGCCAGTGGGTGGGCGGGTCAAGAGACCCAGTACTTC. The chain has TRBV19 and TRBJ2-5; maybe TRBD2 (5 bases). The CDR3 spans 13 residues. Germline V gene sequence: CDR1 LNHDA, CDR2 SQIVND (reference sequence). V was trimmed by 8 bases and J by 2 bases, leaving 12 bases between them.

The V and J genes are TRBV24-1 and TRBJ2-2; 7 positions agree with TRBD2. CDR3 length: 15 amino acids. V lost 6 bases and J lost 3; bases outside the gene matches: 6. Germline assignment: CDR1 KGHDR and CDR2 SFDVKD. The CDR3 region is CATSLSGLYTGELFF. The CDR3 bases are TGTGCCACCAGTCTTAGCGGGCTCTACACCGGGGAGCTGTTTTTT.

V usage is TRBV3-1 (or the pseudogene TRBV3-2) and J usage is TRBJ1-5, with D uncertain. Trimming shortened V by 1 base and J by 5 bases, and 12 bases separated the two germline ends. This CDR3 contains 15 residues. The germline CDR1 and CDR2 sequences are LGHDT and YNNKEL (reference sequence). The chain's CDR3 is CASSQGRENYQPQHF. CDR3 sequence (DNA): TGTGCCAGCAGCCAAGGTCGGGAGAACTATCAGCCCCAGCATTTT.

This clone was seen a few times. The rearrangement links TRBV19 to TRBJ2-1; TRBD2 agrees at 8 bases. Germline V gene lookup returns CDR1 LNHDA and CDR2 SQIVND (reference sequence). Trimming at V came to 1 base and at J to 8 bases, leaving 7 bases not matched to a gene. CDR3 length equals 15 residues. The CDR3 loop reads CASSIAQREHDEQFF. CDR3 bases: TGTGCCAGTAGTATAGCCCAGCGGGAGCACGATGAGCAGTTCTTC.

This chain links TRBV28 with TRBJ2-1, with D possibly matching TRBD1 (6 bases). Germline CDR1 reads MDHEN; CDR2 reads SYDVKM. The length of the CDR3 is 18 residues. Between the trimmed V and J ends, which lost 5 bases and 5 bases, there was a span of 25 bases. Here the CDR3 reads CASSQSPLNRVYHNEQFF. CDR3 coding DNA: TGTGCCAGCAGTCAGAGCCCCCTGAACAGGGTGTACCACAATGAGCAGTTCTTC.

The chain employs TRBV15 and TRBJ2-1, with 11 positions matching TRBD2. There are 17 residues in the CDR3. The V and J ends lost 0 bases and 6 bases, in that order; junction bases with no gene match: 7. The V gene's germline CDR1 is LNHNV and CDR2 YYDKDF (reference sequence). CDR3 sequence reads: CATSRDRGTSGPNEQFF. The CDR3 DNA reads as TGTGCCACCAGCAGAGATCGAGGGACTAGCGGCCCCAATGAGCAGTTCTTC.

This rearrangement joins TRBV29-1 to TRBJ2-7; 11 bases fit TRBD2. CDR3 length equals 14 residues. The ends lost 7 bases at V and 5 bases at J; junction bases unmatched: 10. Germline CDR1 and CDR2: SQVTM and ANQGSEA. The CDR3 reads CSGLLAGVRNEQYF. In DNA, the CDR3 is TGCAGCGGCTTACTAGCGGGAGTTAGGAACGAGCAGTACTTC.

V usage is TRBV5-1 and J usage is TRBJ1-2, with TRBD1 matching 9 bases. The CDR3 extends over 14 amino acids. Trimming removed 6 bases from V and 8 bases from J; junction bases left unmatched: 11. Germline V gives CDR1 SGHRS, CDR2 YFSETQ. The CDR3 DNA sequence: TGCGCCAGCAATGCGGCGGGACAGGGCGGCGGCTACACCTTC. Protein: CASNAAGQGGGYTF.

This chain links TRBV2 with TRBJ2-5, with 8 bases fitting TRBD2. The CDR3 has 15 amino acids. The germline CDR1 and CDR2 sequences are SNHLY and FYNNEI. Losses at the gene ends were 8 bases for V and 2 bases for J; bases not matched to a gene: 10. The CDR3 here is CASPEQAGGQETQYF. CDR3 bases: TGTGCCAGCCCAGAACAGGCGGGGGGACAAGAGACCCAGTACTTC.

The V call is TRBV28, the J call TRBJ2-4; weak D call: TRBD1 (5 bases). The germline CDR1 and CDR2 sequences are MDHEN and SYDVKM. V lost 5 bases and J lost 0, with 20 bases in between. The CDR3 is made up of 18 amino acids. CDR3 loop: CASSHIWLGALAKNIQYF. The DNA of the CDR3 is TGTGCCAGCAGTCATATTTGGTTAGGGGCACTAGCCAAAAACATTCAGTACTTC.

The chain uses TRBV11-2 and TRBJ1-2, with a tentative D call TRBD1 (5 bases). V lost 1 base, J lost 7 bases, and 13 bases lay in between. Germline assignment: CDR1 SGHAT and CDR2 FQNNGV. The CDR3 has 14 amino acids. The DNA for the CDR3 is TGTGCCAGCAGCTTAGTTTTGGCAGGGTCTGGCTACACCTTC. Amino acids: CASSLVLAGSGYTF.

J is TRBJ2-2 and V is TRBV7-9, with a weak D call TRBD1 (5 bases). The CDR3 contains 15 residues. V shed 5 bases and J shed 8 bases, with 18 bases lying between them. Germline lookup yields CDR1 SEHNR and CDR2 FQNEAQ (reference sequence). The chain's CDR3 is CASSPLGVLEGELFF. In DNA, the CDR3 is TGTGCCAGCAGCCCCCTAGGGGTTCTGGAGGGGGAGCTGTTTTTT.

The chain employs TRBV5-1 and TRBJ2-1; maybe TRBD2 (5 bases). This CDR3 has 14 residues. CDR1 is SGHRS, CDR2 YFSETQ, per germline. V was trimmed by 4 bases and J by 7 bases, leaving 15 bases between them. For the CDR3, the DNA is TGCGCCAGCAGCCTTAACCTTGGCGGGAATGAGCAGTTCTTC. Amino acids: CASSLNLGGNEQFF.